Listed below are T cell receptor beta chains from one sample, sequenced in a study of regulatory T cells in long-lasting Graves disease. TCRdb itself ran the multiplex PCR reads through MiXCR, one entry per CDR3 protein. Of more than 300,000 distinct CDR3 sequences in the sample, under 20% are singletons; the top ten hold 20% to 25%. The data also belong to a second study, concerning T cells in Graves' hyperthyroidism and ophthalmopathy.

The input for sequencing was peripheral blood mononuclear cells (PBMCs), taken at new diagnosis, from a patient treated with antithyroid drugs. These receptors were taken from a woman aged 18-35 years with Graves disease. Each CDR3 is given with its conserved first and last residue. D genes are given only for firm matches. Size tells how often a clone was seen (once, few, many) or the class of an expanded clone, and some rows leave it out.

NA	TRBD1	TRBV6-1	TRBJ2-3	CASKGRGSTDTQYF	TGTGCCAGCAAGGGCAGGGGGAGCACAGATACGCAGTATTTT
NA	TRBD2	TRBV7-2	TRBJ2-5	CASSLLLAGDRATQYF	TGTGCCAGCAGCCTTCTTCTAGCGGGAGATAGGGCGACCCAGTACTTC
many	NA	TRBV20-1	TRBJ1-4	CSAREGGESEKLFF	TGCAGTGCTAGAGAAGGGGGGGAAAGTGAAAAACTGTTTTTT
few	NA	TRBV10-3	TRBJ1-2	CAISRTDDYGYTF	TGTGCCATCAGCAGAACAGATGACTATGGCTACACCTTC
NA	TRBD1	TRBV7-9	TRBJ1-3	CASSSDREVLAGNTIYF	TGTGCCAGCAGCTCGGACAGGGAGGTGTTGGCTGGAAACACCATATATTTT
few	NA	TRBV6-2/TRBV6-3	TRBJ1-2	CASSYSVHLGYGYTF	TGTGCCAGCAGTTACTCTGTCCACCTGGGCTATGGCTACACCTTC
many	TRBD2	TRBV29-1	TRBJ2-5	CSVRTGGAEETQYF	TGCAGCGTTCGAACGGGGGGGGCCGAAGAGACCCAGTACTTC
NA	TRBD2	TRBV6-2/TRBV6-3	TRBJ2-5	CTSSRSGGLLQYF	TGTACCAGCAGTCGTAGCGGGGGGCTACTACAGTACTTC
many	TRBD1	TRBV19	TRBJ2-1	CASSIGVVRDRAYNEQFF	TGTGCCAGTAGTATAGGAGTAGTCCGGGACAGGGCTTACAATGAGCAGTTCTTC
NA	NA	TRBV6-8	TRBJ1-5	CASNGKQWRNQPQHF	TGTGCCAGCAACGGAAAGCAATGGCGCAATCAGCCCCAGCATTTT
few	NA	TRBV5-1	TRBJ2-7	CASSILLGGRYEQYF	TGCGCCAGCAGCATCCTCCTCGGGGGTCGCTACGAGCAGTACTTC
many	NA	TRBV5-4	TRBJ1-2	CASSSSDLYGYTF	TGTGCCAGCAGCTCATCAGACCTCTATGGCTACACCTTC
many	NA	TRBV7-9	TRBJ2-7	CASSWDVDEQYF	TGTGCCAGCAGCTGGGACGTTGACGAGCAGTACTTC
many	TRBD2	TRBV7-8	TRBJ2-1	CASSAQTSFDEQFF	TGTGCCAGCAGCGCGCAGACTAGCTTCGATGAGCAGTTCTTC
NA	NA	TRBV29-1	TRBJ2-1	CSVEDGEDWAPNEQFF	TGCAGCGTTGAAGATGGAGAGGATTGGGCCCCCAATGAGCAGTTCTTC
many	NA	TRBV18	TRBJ2-5	CASSQETQYF	TGTGCCAGCAGCCAAGAGACCCAGTACTTC
NA	NA	TRBV14	TRBJ2-7	CASSQGPGMGYEQYF	TGTGCCAGCAGCCAAGGTCCAGGCATGGGGTACGAGCAGTACTTC
few	NA	TRBV12-3/TRBV12-4	TRBJ2-2	CAGRTGLNTGELFF	TGTGCCGGCCGAACAGGGCTGAACACCGGGGAGCTGTTTTTT
NA	NA	TRBV19	TRBJ1-5	CASRPRGGNQPQHF	TGTGCCAGTAGGCCCCGGGGCGGCAATCAGCCCCAGCATTTT
NA	NA	TRBV20-1	TRBJ2-7	CSADGGGTYEQYF	TGCAGTGCGGACGGGGGCGGTACCTACGAGCAGTACTTC
many	NA	TRBV2	TRBJ2-3	CASNAGGPNTDTQYF	TGTGCCAGCAATGCGGGCGGCCCGAACACAGATACGCAGTATTTT
many	NA	TRBV20-1	TRBJ1-5	CSAGVGNQPQHF	TGCAGCGCAGGGGTCGGCAATCAGCCCCAGCATTTT
many	NA	TRBV7-3	TRBJ1-1	CASSLAGWDTEAFF	TGTGCCAGCAGCTTAGCAGGGTGGGACACTGAAGCTTTCTTT
NA	TRBD2	TRBV7-2	TRBJ2-7	CASSLVPSGDYEQYF	TGTGCCAGCAGCTTAGTCCCTAGCGGGGACTACGAGCAGTACTTC
few	TRBD2	TRBV20-1	TRBJ2-1	CSEGTSASSYNEQFF	TGCAGTGAGGGGACTAGCGCGAGCTCCTACAATGAGCAGTTCTTC
NA	TRBD2	TRBV5-1	TRBJ2-2	CASSSPASGRAPGTTNTGELFF	TGCGCCAGCAGCTCCCCGGCTAGCGGGAGGGCCCCGGGAACCACGAACACCGGGGAGCTGTTTTTT
few	NA	TRBV12-3/TRBV12-4	TRBJ1-5	CASSTRAGRLYQPQHF	TGTGCCAGCAGTACCCGTGCGGGGCGGCTTTACCAGCCCCAGCATTTT
few	NA	TRBV19	TRBJ2-3	CASGPGVDTQYF	TGTGCCAGTGGGCCCGGGGTAGATACGCAGTATTTT